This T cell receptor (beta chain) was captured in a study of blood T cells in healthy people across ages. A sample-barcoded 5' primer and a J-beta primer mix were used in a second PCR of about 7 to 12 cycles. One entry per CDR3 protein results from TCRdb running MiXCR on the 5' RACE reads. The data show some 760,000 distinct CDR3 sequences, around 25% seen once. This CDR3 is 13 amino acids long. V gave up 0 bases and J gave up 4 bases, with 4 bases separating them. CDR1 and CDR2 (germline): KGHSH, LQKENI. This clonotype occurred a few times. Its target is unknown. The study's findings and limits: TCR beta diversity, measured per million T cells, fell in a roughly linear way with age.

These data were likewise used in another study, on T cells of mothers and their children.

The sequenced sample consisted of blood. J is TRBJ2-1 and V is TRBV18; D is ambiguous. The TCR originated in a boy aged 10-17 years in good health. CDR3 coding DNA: TGTGCCAGCTCACCACCCGAGTACAATGAGCAGTTCTTC. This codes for CASSPPEYNEQFF.